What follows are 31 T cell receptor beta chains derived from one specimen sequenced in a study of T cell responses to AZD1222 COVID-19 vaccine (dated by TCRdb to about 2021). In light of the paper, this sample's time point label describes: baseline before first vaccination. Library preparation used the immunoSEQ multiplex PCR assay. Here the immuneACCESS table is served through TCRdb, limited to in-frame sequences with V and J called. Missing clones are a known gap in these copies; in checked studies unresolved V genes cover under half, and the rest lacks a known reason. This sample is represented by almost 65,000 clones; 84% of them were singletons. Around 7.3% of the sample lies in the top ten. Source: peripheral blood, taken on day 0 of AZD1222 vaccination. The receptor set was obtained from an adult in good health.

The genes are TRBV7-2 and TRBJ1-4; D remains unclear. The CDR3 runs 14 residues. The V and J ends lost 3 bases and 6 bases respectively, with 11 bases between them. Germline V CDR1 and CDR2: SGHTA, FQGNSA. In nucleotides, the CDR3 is TGTGCCAGCAGCTTCCGGGGTTATGATGAAAAACTGTTTTTT. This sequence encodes CASSFRGYDEKLFF.

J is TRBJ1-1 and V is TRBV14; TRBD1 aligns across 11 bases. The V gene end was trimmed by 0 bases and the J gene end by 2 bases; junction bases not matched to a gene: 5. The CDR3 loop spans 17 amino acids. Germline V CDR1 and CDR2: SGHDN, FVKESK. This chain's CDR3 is CASSQEYGTGGNTEAFF. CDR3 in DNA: TGTGCCAGCAGCCAAGAATATGGGACAGGGGGAAACACTGAAGCTTTCTTT.

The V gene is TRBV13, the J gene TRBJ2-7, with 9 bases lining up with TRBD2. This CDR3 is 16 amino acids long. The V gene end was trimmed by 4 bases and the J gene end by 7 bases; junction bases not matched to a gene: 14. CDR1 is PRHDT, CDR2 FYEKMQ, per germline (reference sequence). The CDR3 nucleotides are TGTGCCAGCAGCTCGACAGGGCAGTCTAGCGGGGAGGAGCAGTACTTC. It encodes CASSSTGQSSGEEQYF. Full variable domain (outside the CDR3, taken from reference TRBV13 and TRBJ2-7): AAGVIQSPRHLIKEKRETATLKCYPIPRHDTVYWYQQGPGQDPQFLISFYEKMQSDKGSIPDRFSAQQFSDYHSELNMSSLELGDSALYFCASSSTGQSSGEEQYFGPGTRLTVT.

The CDR3 protein is CASSGLAGGPGTGELFF. CDR3 DNA sequence: TGTGCCAGTAGTGGACTAGCGGGGGGGCCGGGCACCGGGGAGCTGTTTTTT. The V gene is TRBV19, the J gene TRBJ2-2, with 15 bases lining up with TRBD2. The junction had 5 bases not matched to a gene; V was cut back by 5 bases and J by 4 bases. The CDR3 spans 17 residues. Germline values: CDR1 LNHDA, CDR2 SQIVND (reference sequence).

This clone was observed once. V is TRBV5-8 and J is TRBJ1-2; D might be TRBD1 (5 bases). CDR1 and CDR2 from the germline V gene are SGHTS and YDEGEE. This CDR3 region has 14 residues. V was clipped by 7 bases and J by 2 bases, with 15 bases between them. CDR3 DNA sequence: TGTGCCAGCCGCCAGGGCGGCACCAACTATGGCTACACCTTC. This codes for CASRQGGTNYGYTF.

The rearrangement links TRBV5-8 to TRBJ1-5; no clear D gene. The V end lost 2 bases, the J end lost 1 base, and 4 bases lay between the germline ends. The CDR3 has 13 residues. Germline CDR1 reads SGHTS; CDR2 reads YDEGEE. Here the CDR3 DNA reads TGTGCCAGCAGCTTTAGGAGCAATCAGCCCCAGCATTTT. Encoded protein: CASSFRSNQPQHF.

As DNA, the CDR3 is TGCGCCAGCAGCCGTTCTAGGATCTACAATGAGCAGTTCTTC. It specifies CASSRSRIYNEQFF. The chain joins TRBV4-3 to TRBJ2-1; D gene uncertain. Trimming took 4 bases from V and 3 from J, leaving 10 bases between them. The CDR3 runs to 14 residues. Looked up from germline, CDR1 is LGHNA and CDR2 is YSLEER.

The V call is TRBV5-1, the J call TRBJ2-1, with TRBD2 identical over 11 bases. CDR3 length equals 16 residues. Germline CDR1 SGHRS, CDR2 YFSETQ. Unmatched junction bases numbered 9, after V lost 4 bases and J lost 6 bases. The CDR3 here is CASSRRTSGSPNEQFF. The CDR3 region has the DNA TGCGCCAGCAGCCGTAGGACTAGCGGGTCCCCCAATGAGCAGTTCTTC. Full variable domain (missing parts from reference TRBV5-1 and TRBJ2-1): KAGVTQTPRYLIKTRGQQVTLSCSPISGHRSVSWYQQTPGQGLQFLFEYFSETQRNKGNFPGRFSGRQFSNSRSEMNVSTLELGDSALYLCASSRRTSGSPNEQFFGPGTRLTVL.

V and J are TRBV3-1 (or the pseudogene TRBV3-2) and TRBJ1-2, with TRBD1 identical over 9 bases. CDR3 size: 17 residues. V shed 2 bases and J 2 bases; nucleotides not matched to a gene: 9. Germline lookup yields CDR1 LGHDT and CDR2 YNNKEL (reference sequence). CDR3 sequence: CASSQNGMTGGNYGYTF. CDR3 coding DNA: TGTGCCAGCAGCCAAAACGGTATGACAGGGGGGAACTATGGCTACACCTTC.

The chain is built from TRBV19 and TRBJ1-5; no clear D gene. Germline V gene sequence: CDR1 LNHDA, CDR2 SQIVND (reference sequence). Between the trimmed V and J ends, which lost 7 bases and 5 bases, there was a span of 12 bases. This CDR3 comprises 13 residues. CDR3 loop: CASMGLGDQPQHF. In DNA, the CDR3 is TGTGCCAGTATGGGTCTTGGGGATCAGCCCCAGCATTTT.

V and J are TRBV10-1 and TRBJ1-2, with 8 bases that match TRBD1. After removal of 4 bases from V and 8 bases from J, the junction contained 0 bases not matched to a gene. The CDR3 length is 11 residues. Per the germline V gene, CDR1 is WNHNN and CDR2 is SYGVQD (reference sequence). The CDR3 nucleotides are TGCGCCAGCAGTGGGACAGGGGGCTACACCTTC. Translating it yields CASSGTGGYTF.

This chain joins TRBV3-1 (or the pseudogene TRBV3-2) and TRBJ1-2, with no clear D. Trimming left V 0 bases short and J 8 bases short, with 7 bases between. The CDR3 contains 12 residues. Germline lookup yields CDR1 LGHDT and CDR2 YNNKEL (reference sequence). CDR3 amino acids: CASSQEGRGYTF. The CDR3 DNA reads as TGTGCCAGCAGCCAAGAAGGAAGGGGCTACACCTTC.

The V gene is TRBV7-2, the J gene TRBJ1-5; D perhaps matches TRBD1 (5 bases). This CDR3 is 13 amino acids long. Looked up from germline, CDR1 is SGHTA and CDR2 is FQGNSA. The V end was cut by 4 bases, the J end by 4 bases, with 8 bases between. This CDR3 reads CASSSQGNQPQHF. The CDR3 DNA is TGTGCCAGCAGCTCTCAGGGTAATCAGCCCCAGCATTTT.

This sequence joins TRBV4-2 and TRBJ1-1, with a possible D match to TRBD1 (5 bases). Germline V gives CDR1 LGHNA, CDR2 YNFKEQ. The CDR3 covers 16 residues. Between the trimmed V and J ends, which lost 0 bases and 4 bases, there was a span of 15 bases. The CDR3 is CASSQDPGGGGTEAFF. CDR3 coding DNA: TGTGCCAGCAGCCAAGATCCGGGTGGGGGGGGCACTGAAGCTTTCTTT.

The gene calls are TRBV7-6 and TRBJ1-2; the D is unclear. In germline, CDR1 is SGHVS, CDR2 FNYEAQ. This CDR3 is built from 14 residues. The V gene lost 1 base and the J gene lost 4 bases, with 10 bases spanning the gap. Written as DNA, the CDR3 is TGTGCCAGCAGCTTAGTCGAGGGAGCCTATGGCTACACCTTC. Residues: CASSLVEGAYGYTF. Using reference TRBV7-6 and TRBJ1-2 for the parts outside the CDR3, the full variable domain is GAGVSQSPRYKVTKRGQDVALRCDPISGHVSLYWYRQALGQGPEFLTYFNYEAQQDKSGLPNDRFSAERPEGSISTLTIQRTEQRDSAMYRCASSLVEGAYGYTFGSGTRLTVV.

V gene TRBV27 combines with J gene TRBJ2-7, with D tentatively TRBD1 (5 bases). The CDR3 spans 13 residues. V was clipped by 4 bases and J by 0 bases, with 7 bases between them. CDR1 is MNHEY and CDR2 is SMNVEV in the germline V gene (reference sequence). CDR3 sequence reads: CASSSDSSYEQYF. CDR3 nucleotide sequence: TGTGCCAGCAGTTCCGACAGCTCCTACGAGCAGTACTTC.

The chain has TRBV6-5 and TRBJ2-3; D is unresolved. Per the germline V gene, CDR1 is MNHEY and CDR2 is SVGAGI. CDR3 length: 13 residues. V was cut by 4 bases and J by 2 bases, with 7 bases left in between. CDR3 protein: CASSSPATDTQYF. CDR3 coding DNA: TGTGCCAGCAGTTCCCCTGCCACAGATACGCAGTATTTT.

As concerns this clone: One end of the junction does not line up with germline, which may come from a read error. This CDR3 is CASSSLRDNSPLHF. The CDR3 bases are TGCGCCAGCAGCTCCCTCAGGGATAACTCACCCCTCCACTTT. The chain combines TRBV5-1 with TRBJ1-6; D perhaps matches TRBD1 (5 bases). The CDR3 is 14 amino acids. Germline V gene lookup returns CDR1 SGHRS and CDR2 YFSETQ.

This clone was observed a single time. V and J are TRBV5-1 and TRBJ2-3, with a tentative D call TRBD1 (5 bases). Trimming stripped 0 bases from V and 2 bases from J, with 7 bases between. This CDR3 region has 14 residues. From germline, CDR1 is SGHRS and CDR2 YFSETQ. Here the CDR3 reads CASSLEGPTDTQYF. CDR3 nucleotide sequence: TGCGCCAGCAGCTTGGAGGGGCCCACAGATACGCAGTATTTT.

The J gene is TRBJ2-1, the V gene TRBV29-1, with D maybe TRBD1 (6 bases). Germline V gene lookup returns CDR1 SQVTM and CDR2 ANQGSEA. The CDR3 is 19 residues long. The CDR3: CSAEWGSRDIARLGSEQFF. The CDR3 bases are TGCAGTGCGGAGTGGGGGTCCCGGGACATCGCCCGCCTAGGGAGTGAGCAGTTCTTC.

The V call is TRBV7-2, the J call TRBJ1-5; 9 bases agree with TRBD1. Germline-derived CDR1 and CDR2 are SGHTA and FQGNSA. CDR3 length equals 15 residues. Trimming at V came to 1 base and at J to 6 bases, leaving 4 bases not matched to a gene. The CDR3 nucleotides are TGTGCCAGCAGCTTAGAATACAGGGGGCGTCAGCCCCAGCATTTT. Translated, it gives CASSLEYRGRQPQHF.

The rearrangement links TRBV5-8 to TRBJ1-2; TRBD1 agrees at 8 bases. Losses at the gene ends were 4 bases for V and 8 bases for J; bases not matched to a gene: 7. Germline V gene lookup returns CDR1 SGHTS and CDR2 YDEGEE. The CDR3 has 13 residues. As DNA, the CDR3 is TGTGCCAGCAGCGCGAGACAGGGGAGAGGCTACACCTTC. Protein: CASSARQGRGYTF. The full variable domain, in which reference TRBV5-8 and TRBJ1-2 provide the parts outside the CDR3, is EAGVTQSPTHLIKTRGQQATLRCSPISGHTSVYWYQQALGLGLQFLLWYDEGEERNRGNFPPRFSGRQFPNYSSELNVNALELEDSALYLCASSARQGRGYTFGSGTRLTVV.

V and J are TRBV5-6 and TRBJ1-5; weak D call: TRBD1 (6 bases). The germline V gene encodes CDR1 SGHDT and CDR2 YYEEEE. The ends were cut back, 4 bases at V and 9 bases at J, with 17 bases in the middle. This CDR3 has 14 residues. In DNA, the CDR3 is TGTGCCAGCAGCCCGGGAGGGGGGCAGGGGCCCCAGCATTTT. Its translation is CASSPGGGQGPQHF.

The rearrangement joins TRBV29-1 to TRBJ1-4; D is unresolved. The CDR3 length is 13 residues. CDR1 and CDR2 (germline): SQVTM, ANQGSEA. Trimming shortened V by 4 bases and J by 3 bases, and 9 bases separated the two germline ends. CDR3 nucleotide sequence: TGCAGCGTTGCGGCGGCAGCTAATGAAAAACTGTTTTTT. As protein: CSVAAAANEKLFF.

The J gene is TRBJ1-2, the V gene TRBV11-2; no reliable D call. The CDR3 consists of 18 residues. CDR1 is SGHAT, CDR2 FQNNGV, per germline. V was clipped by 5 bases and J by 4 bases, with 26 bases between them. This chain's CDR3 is CASSPWVGQATLIYGYTF. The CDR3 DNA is TGTGCCAGCAGCCCTTGGGTTGGGCAGGCGACTTTGATCTATGGCTACACCTTC.

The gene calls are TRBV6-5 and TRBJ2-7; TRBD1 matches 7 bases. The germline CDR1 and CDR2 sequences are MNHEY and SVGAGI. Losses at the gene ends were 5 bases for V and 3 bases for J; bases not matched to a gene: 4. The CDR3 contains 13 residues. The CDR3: CASSRTGFYEQYF. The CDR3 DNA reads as TGTGCCAGCAGTCGGACAGGATTCTACGAGCAGTACTTC.

CDR3 coding DNA: TGTGCCAGCAGCTTAGGACGAGTTTTGAACACTGAAGCTTTCTTT. This gives the protein CASSLGRVLNTEAFF. The chain is built from TRBV11-2 and TRBJ1-1; D not certain. V dropped 1 base and J dropped 0 bases, with 9 bases sitting between them. Germline V gene sequence: CDR1 SGHAT, CDR2 FQNNGV. This CDR3 region has 15 residues.

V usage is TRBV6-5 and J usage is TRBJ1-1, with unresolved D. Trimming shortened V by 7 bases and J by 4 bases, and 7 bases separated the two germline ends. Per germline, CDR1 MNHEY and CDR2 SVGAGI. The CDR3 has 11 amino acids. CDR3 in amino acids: CASTQVTEAFF. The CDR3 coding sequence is TGTGCCAGCACCCAGGTCACTGAAGCTTTCTTT.

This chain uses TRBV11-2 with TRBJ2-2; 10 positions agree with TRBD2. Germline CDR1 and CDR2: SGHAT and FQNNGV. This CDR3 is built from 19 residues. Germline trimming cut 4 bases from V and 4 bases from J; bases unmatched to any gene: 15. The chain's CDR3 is CASSSPLRPSGGFTGELFF. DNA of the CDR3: TGTGCCAGCAGCTCCCCCCTCAGGCCTAGCGGGGGTTTCACCGGGGAGCTGTTTTTT.

The CDR3 DNA reads TGTGCCAGCAGCGGGGACAGGGGGCCATACGAGCAGTACTTC. It encodes CASSGDRGPYEQYF. The chain is built from TRBV6-5 and TRBJ2-7; TRBD1 matches 12 bases. CDR3 length: 14 amino acids. Per germline, CDR1 MNHEY and CDR2 SVGAGI. Trimming removed 6 bases from V and 4 bases from J; junction bases left unmatched: 4.

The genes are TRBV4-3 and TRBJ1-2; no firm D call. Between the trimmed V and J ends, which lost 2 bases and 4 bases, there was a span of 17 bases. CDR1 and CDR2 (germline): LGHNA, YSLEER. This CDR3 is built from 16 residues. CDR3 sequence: CASSQRPSPPLYGYTF. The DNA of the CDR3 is TGCGCCAGCAGCCAACGTCCTTCCCCCCCCCTCTATGGCTACACCTTC.